The sequence of this TCR beta chain was determined in a study of early T cells in non-severe SARS-CoV-2 infection. This clonotype showed up many times. CDR3 length: 16 residues. With 4 bases clipped from V and 7 bases from J, the junction kept 12 bases outside the gene matches. The germline V gene encodes CDR1 MGHRA and CDR2 YSYEKL. TCRdb reprocessed the 5' RACE reads via MiXCR and lists one record per CDR3 protein. This sample carries approximately 50,000 distinct CDR3 sequences, 8% to 10% of them seen once, and the ten largest clones take about 4.2%. The receptor was derived from an adult who was a healthcare worker with PCR-confirmed SARS-CoV-2 infection or an uninfected control (not recorded which). This chain links TRBV4-1 with TRBJ2-1, with 8 bases matching TRBD2. Sequenced sample: whole blood. The CDR3 is CASSRSGTRGNNEQFF. The CDR3 DNA reads as TGCGCCAGCAGCCGGTCCGGGACTAGGGGGAATAATGAGCAGTTCTTC.